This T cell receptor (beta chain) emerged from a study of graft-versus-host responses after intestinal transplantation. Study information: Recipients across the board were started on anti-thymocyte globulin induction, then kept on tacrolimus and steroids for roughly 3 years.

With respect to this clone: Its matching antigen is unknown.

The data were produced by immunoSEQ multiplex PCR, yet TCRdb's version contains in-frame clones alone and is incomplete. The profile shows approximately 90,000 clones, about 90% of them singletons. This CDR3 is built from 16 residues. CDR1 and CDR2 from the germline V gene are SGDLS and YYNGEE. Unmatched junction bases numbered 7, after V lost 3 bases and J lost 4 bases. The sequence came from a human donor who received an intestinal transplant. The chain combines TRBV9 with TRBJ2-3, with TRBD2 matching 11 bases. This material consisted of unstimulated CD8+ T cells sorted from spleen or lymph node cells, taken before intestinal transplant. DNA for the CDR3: TGTGCCAGCAGCGCGGATAGCGGGGGGGCCTCAGATACGCAGTATTTT. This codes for CASSADSGGASDTQYF.